The 8 T cell receptor beta chains below come from one sample, sequenced in a study of cytotoxic CD8 clonotypes in ibrutinib-treated CLL. Measured with immunoSEQ multiplex PCR; TCRdb has only the in-frame clones, and not every one. This sample has some 15,000 clones, with about 65% found just once. Material: PBMCs, obtained before ibrutinib treatment. These TCRs come from a human donor with chronic lymphocytic leukemia.

V and J are TRBV18 and TRBJ1-1; a weak D match, TRBD1 (5 bases). Between the trimmed V and J ends, which lost 1 base and 5 bases, there was a span of 14 bases. Looked up from germline, CDR1 is KGHSH and CDR2 is LQKENI. This CDR3 has 15 residues. The CDR3 is CASSPQGRGGTEAFF. In DNA form, the CDR3 reads TGTGCCAGCTCACCACAGGGACGGGGGGGTACTGAAGCTTTCTTT.

Details on this clone: A much larger clone differs from this one at a single base, so this may be a read error. The sample contains more than one DNA sequence encoding this CDR3. V is TRBV7-9 and J is TRBJ2-2; 9 bases align to TRBD1. The germline V gene has CDR1 SEHNR and CDR2 FQNEAQ (reference sequence). The CDR3 loop spans 18 amino acids. CDR3 DNA sequence: TGCGCCAGCAGCCAGGAGACAGGGGGAACCCCCTTACCCGGGGAGCTGTTTTTT. This encodes CASSQETGGTPLPGELFF.

The chain recombines TRBV5-6 with TRBJ2-7, with 10 bases identical to TRBD1. Germline trimming cut 4 bases from V and 3 bases from J; bases unmatched to any gene: 4. Germline V gene lookup returns CDR1 SGHDT and CDR2 YYEEEE. The CDR3 is 14 residues long. The CDR3 coding sequence is TGTGCCAGCAGCGCCCGGGACAGGGGCTACGAGCAGTACTTC. It codes for CASSARDRGYEQYF.

This clone was seen a handful of times. This rearrangement joins TRBV2 to TRBJ2-1; TRBD2 matches 11 bases. The J segment lost 4 bases and the V segment lost 0 bases, leaving 8 bases of the junction unmatched. The CDR3 covers 18 residues. From germline, CDR1 is SNHLY and CDR2 FYNNEI. CDR3 amino acids: CASSEALRASGGYNEQFF. The CDR3 coding sequence is TGTGCCAGCAGTGAAGCGCTTCGGGCTAGCGGGGGGTACAATGAGCAGTTCTTC.

The chain joins TRBV19 to TRBJ1-4; D is undetermined. Trimming cost V 4 bases and J 4 bases, with 13 bases left between them. This CDR3 comprises 15 residues. The germline CDR1 and CDR2 sequences are LNHDA and SQIVND (reference sequence). CDR3 in DNA: TGTGCCAGTAGTAGCCGAGGGTCGCTTAATGAAAAACTGTTTTTT. It specifies CASSSRGSLNEKLFF.

The V gene is TRBV5-6, the J gene TRBJ1-6, with D uncertain. The ends were cut back, 3 bases at V and 4 bases at J, with 5 bases in the middle. Germline V gives CDR1 SGHDT, CDR2 YYEEEE. The CDR3 extends over 13 amino acids. CDR3: CASSSEYNSPLHF. The CDR3 nucleotides are TGTGCCAGCAGCTCCGAATATAATTCACCCCTCCACTTT. The full variable domain, in which reference TRBV5-6 and TRBJ1-6 provide the parts outside the CDR3, is DAGVTQSPTHLIKTRGQQVTLRCSPKSGHDTVSWYQQALGQGPQFIFQYYEEEERQRGNFPDRFSGHQFPNYSSELNVNALLLGDSALYLCASSSEYNSPLHFGNGTRLTVT.

This clone was seen just once. The chain is built from TRBV5-8 and TRBJ2-3; the match to TRBD1 covers 9 bases. The CDR3 has 15 amino acids. V gave up 4 bases and J gave up 2 bases; unmatched junction bases: 5. CDR1 and CDR2 (germline): SGHTS, YDEGEE. The CDR3 nucleotides are TGTGCCAGCAGCACGGGACAGGGTTACACAGATACGCAGTATTTT. Residues: CASSTGQGYTDTQYF.

This clone was counted a single time. This chain's CDR3 is CASSFTYEQYF. The DNA for the CDR3 is TGTGCCAGCAGCTTTACCTACGAGCAGTACTTC. V and J are TRBV7-2 and TRBJ2-7; no clear D. CDR1 and CDR2 from the germline V gene are SGHTA and FQGNSA. Trimming removed 3 bases at V and 2 bases at J, with 2 bases between. CDR3 length equals 11 residues.